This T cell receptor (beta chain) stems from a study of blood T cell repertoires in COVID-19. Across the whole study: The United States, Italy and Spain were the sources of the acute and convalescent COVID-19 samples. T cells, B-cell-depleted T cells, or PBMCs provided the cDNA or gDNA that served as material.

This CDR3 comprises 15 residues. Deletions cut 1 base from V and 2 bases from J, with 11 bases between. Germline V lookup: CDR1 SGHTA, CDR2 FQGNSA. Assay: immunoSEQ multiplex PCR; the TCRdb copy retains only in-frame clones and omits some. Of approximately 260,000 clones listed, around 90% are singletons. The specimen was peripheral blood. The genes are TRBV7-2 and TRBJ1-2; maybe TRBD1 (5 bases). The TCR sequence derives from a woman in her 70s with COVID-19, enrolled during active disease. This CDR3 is CASSLVQGANYGYTF. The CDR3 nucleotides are TGTGCCAGCAGCTTAGTCCAGGGCGCAAACTATGGCTACACCTTC.